This T cell receptor (beta chain) was observed in a study of T cells in Graves' hyperthyroidism and ophthalmopathy. Amplification of TCR beta CDR3 regions used RNA as the template. First-round RT-PCR of the TCR CDR3 relied on the HTBI primer set. TCRdb reprocessed the multiplex PCR reads via MiXCR and lists one record per CDR3 protein. The table records roughly 380,000 distinct CDR3 sequences, about 14% of them present only once. The sample holds many counts of this clonotype. After removal of 8 bases from V and 0 bases from J, the junction contained 5 bases not matched to a gene. The CDR3 extends over 15 amino acids. Germline assignment: CDR1 MNHEY and CDR2 SVGEGT.

The J gene is TRBJ2-7, the V gene TRBV6-2 or TRBV6-3; 12 positions match TRBD2. Source material: blood. This TCR derives from a woman aged 55-69 years with Graves' hyperthyroidism. The CDR3 DNA follows: TGTGCCAGCGAATCGGGACTAGCGGGCTCCTACGAGCAGTACTTC. The encoded protein is CASESGLAGSYEQYF.